Each of the 18 T cell receptor beta chains below was sequenced from the same sample in a study of cytomegalovirus exposure and HLA in healthy donors. Both 60 Vbeta primers and 13 Jbeta primers went into the PCR. Libraries were prepared by immunoSEQ multiplex PCR; TCRdb keeps only in-frame clonotypes and omits some of them. The profile shows 100,000 to 150,000 clones, around three quarters of them singletons. The sample was PBMCs. These TCRs come from a man aged 25-40 years in good health and CMV-seropositive.

This sequence joins TRBV10-3 and TRBJ2-5; 8 nucleotides align to TRBD2. V lost 0 bases, J lost 7 bases, and 10 bases stayed unmatched. The CDR3 loop spans 16 amino acids. Germline lookup yields CDR1 ENHRY and CDR2 SYGVKD. CDR3 bases: TGTGCCATCAGTGAGTCGATGGGACTAGAATTCGGGACCCAGTACTTC. Residues: CAISESMGLEFGTQYF.

The V call is TRBV7-6, the J call TRBJ1-3, with unresolved D. The V end lost 3 bases, the J end lost 0 bases, and 9 bases lay between the germline ends. The CDR3 contains 15 residues. The germline gives CDR1 SGHVS, CDR2 FNYEAQ. CDR3 in amino acids: CASSLGPSSGNTIYF. As DNA, the CDR3 is TGTGCCAGCAGCTTGGGTCCTAGCTCTGGAAACACCATATATTTT.

Only one count was recorded for this clone. This chain joins TRBV6-1 and TRBJ1-6; D unresolved. Trimming took 3 bases from V and 1 from J, leaving 13 bases between them. In germline, CDR1 is MNHNS, CDR2 SASEGT. The CDR3 loop spans 17 amino acids. The CDR3 DNA follows: TGTGCCAGCAGTGAGTCCGGGATAGAATCCTATAATTCACCCCTCCACTTT. This codes for CASSESGIESYNSPLHF.

V usage is TRBV4-1 and J usage is TRBJ2-5; D is perhaps TRBD1 (6 bases). This CDR3 contains 17 residues. V shed 1 base and J shed 5 bases, with 20 bases lying between them. Germline V lookup: CDR1 MGHRA, CDR2 YSYEKL. In nucleotides, the CDR3 is TGCGCCAGCAGCCAAGGACTGTTGGGGGCATCTCGGGAGACCCAGTACTTC. Protein: CASSQGLLGASRETQYF.

The rearrangement uses TRBV11-2 and TRBJ1-3, with TRBD1 matching 7 bases. The germline gives CDR1 SGHAT, CDR2 FQNNGV. The junction had 3 bases not matched to a gene; V was cut back by 0 bases and J by 4 bases. The CDR3 has 15 amino acids. The CDR3 protein is CASSLDPGGGNTIYF. The CDR3 DNA reads as TGTGCCAGCAGCTTAGATCCAGGGGGAGGAAACACCATATATTTT.

The rearrangement links TRBV14 to TRBJ1-1; D perhaps matches TRBD1 (6 bases). V lost 1 base to trimming and J lost 4 bases, with 16 bases between them. The V gene's germline CDR1 is SGHDN and CDR2 FVKESK. The CDR3 consists of 16 residues. The CDR3 DNA is TGTGCCAGCAGCCAAGTGCCAGGGGTTTTGAGCACTGAAGCTTTCTTT. Its protein product is CASSQVPGVLSTEAFF.

The V call is TRBV5-6, the J call TRBJ1-5; D possibly corresponds to TRBD1 (5 bases). CDR1 is SGHDT, CDR2 YYEEEE, per germline. The length of the CDR3 is 13 residues. With 4 bases removed from V and 6 bases from J, the gap between germline ends came to 11 bases. Written as DNA, the CDR3 is TGTGCCAGCAGCAGGGGTACTGCTCAGCCCCAGCATTTT. Translating it yields CASSRGTAQPQHF. Together with reference TRBV5-6 and TRBJ1-5, the CDR3 gives the full variable domain: DAGVTQSPTHLIKTRGQQVTLRCSPKSGHDTVSWYQQALGQGPQFIFQYYEEEERQRGNFPDRFSGHQFPNYSSELNVNALLLGDSALYLCASSRGTAQPQHFGDGTRLSIL.

This clone was counted only a few times. The rearrangement links TRBV5-1 to TRBJ2-1, with a weak D call TRBD2 (5 bases). Germline V lookup: CDR1 SGHRS, CDR2 YFSETQ. V was clipped by 0 bases and J by 3 bases, with 19 bases between them. The CDR3 sequence is 18 residues long. Written as DNA, the CDR3 is TGCGCCAGCAGCTTGGCGACTACCCAGAAGTATTACTACAATGAGCAGTTCTTC. It yields the protein CASSLATTQKYYYNEQFF. The full variable domain, its missing parts supplied by reference TRBV5-1 and TRBJ2-1, is KAGVTQTPRYLIKTRGQQVTLSCSPISGHRSVSWYQQTPGQGLQFLFEYFSETQRNKGNFPGRFSGRQFSNSRSEMNVSTLELGDSALYLCASSLATTQKYYYNEQFFGPGTRLTVL.

The V call is TRBV14, the J call TRBJ2-3, with D hard to call. The length of the CDR3 is 16 residues. Germline loops: CDR1 SGHDN, CDR2 FVKESK. The V gene lost 0 bases and the J gene lost 0 bases, with 10 bases spanning the gap. CDR3 region: CASSQDNYPSTDTQYF. As DNA, the CDR3 is TGTGCCAGCAGCCAAGATAACTACCCTAGCACAGATACGCAGTATTTT.

V gene TRBV30 combines with J gene TRBJ1-1; tentative D call: TRBD1 (6 bases). The germline CDR1 and CDR2 sequences are GTSNPN and SVGIG (reference sequence). V was cut by 2 bases and J by 0 bases, with 7 bases left in between. The CDR3 length is 13 residues. This CDR3 reads CAWSQGMNTEAFF. In DNA form, the CDR3 reads TGTGCCTGGAGTCAGGGGATGAACACTGAAGCTTTCTTT.

This clone was detected once. The CDR3 region has the DNA TGTGCCAGCAGTTTAACAGGGAATCAGCCCCAGCATTTT. It is translated as CASSLTGNQPQHF. The chain has TRBV28 and TRBJ1-5; a possible D gene is TRBD1 (6 bases). V was cut by 2 bases and J by 4 bases, with 6 bases left in between. The CDR3 length is 13 residues. From germline, CDR1 is MDHEN and CDR2 SYDVKM. Variable domain in full (rest from reference TRBV28 and TRBJ1-5): DVKVTQSSRYLVKRTGEKVFLECVQDMDHENMFWYRQDPGLGLRLIYFSYDVKMKEKGDIPEGYSVSREKKERFSLILESASTNQTSMYLCASSLTGNQPQHFGDGTRLSIL.

This chain joins TRBV5-1 and TRBJ2-6; D is unresolved. The CDR3 loop spans 16 amino acids. The V gene lost 0 bases and the J gene lost 1 base, with 8 bases spanning the gap. From germline, CDR1 is SGHRS and CDR2 YFSETQ. CDR3 residues: CASSLAPRSGANVLTF. CDR3 nucleotide sequence: TGCGCCAGCAGCTTGGCCCCGAGATCTGGGGCCAACGTCCTGACTTTC.

The chain joins TRBV27 to TRBJ1-5, with D maybe TRBD1 (6 bases). Germline V gene lookup returns CDR1 MNHEY and CDR2 SMNVEV (reference sequence). The CDR3 covers 14 residues. The germline V and J ends were trimmed by 5 bases and 4 bases, with 12 bases remaining between them. Here the CDR3 reads CASSATGPNQPQHF. The CDR3 nucleotides read TGTGCCAGCAGTGCCACAGGGCCTAATCAGCCCCAGCATTTT.

The chain joins TRBV5-1 to TRBJ2-7; no firm D call. The CDR3 contains 13 residues. With 0 bases removed from V and 3 bases from J, the gap between germline ends came to 7 bases. The germline V gene encodes CDR1 SGHRS and CDR2 YFSETQ. The CDR3 protein is CASSLGDIYEQYF. CDR3 nucleotides: TGCGCCAGCAGCTTGGGCGACATCTACGAGCAGTACTTC.

This chain joins TRBV5-5 and TRBJ1-4; D is undetermined. Trimming shortened V by 2 bases and J by 7 bases, and 18 bases separated the two germline ends. Germline CDR1 is SGHKS and CDR2 is YYEKEE (reference sequence). This CDR3 is 16 amino acids long. The CDR3 here is CASSFEWETRLEKLFF. The DNA for the CDR3 is TGTGCCAGCAGCTTCGAGTGGGAGACCCGCCTTGAAAAACTGTTTTTT.

The CDR3 reads CATRVSGGSYEQYF. The CDR3 DNA reads TGTGCCACCCGGGTTAGCGGGGGATCCTACGAGCAGTACTTC. V and J are TRBV28 and TRBJ2-7; TRBD2 matches at 9 bases. Germline V gives CDR1 MDHEN, CDR2 SYDVKM. V lost 10 bases to trimming and J lost 1 base; unmatched junction nucleotides: 8. The CDR3 covers 14 residues.

Turning to this clone: Other DNA sequences from this sample encode an identical CDR3 as well. The chain links TRBV27 to TRBJ2-7, with a tentative D call TRBD2 (5 bases). The length of the CDR3 is 10 residues. The V and J ends lost 8 bases and 4 bases respectively, with 6 bases between them. Germline values: CDR1 MNHEY, CDR2 SMNVEV (reference sequence). The CDR3 spells CASGGYEQYF. CDR3 DNA sequence: TGTGCCAGCGGCGGGTACGAGCAGTACTTC.

This chain joins TRBV9 and TRBJ1-1; D ambiguous. CDR1 is SGDLS and CDR2 is YYNGEE in the germline V gene. This CDR3 is built from 15 residues. V lost 0 bases and J lost 1, with 10 bases in between. The DNA for the CDR3 is TGTGCCAGCAGCGTAGATCCGGGGAGGAACACTGAAGCTTTCTTT. Protein sequence: CASSVDPGRNTEAFF.